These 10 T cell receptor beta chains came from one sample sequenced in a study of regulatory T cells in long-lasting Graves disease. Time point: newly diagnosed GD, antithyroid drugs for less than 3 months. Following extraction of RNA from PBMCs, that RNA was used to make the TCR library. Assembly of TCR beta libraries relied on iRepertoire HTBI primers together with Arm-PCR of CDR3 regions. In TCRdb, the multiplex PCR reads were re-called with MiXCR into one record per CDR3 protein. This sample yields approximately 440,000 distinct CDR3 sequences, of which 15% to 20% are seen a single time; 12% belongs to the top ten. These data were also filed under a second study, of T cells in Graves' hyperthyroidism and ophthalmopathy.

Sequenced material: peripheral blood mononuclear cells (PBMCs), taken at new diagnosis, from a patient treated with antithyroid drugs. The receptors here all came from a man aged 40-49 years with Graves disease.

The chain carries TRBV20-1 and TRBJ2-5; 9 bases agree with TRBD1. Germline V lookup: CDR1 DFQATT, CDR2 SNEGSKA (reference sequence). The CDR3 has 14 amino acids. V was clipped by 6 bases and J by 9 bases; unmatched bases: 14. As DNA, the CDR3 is TGCAGTGCAAACCGGGACAGGGTTGAAGGTCCCCAGTACTTC. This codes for CSANRDRVEGPQYF.

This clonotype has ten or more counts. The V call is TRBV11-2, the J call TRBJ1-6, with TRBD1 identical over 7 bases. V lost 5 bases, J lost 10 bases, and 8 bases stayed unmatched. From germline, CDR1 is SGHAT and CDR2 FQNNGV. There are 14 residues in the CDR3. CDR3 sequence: CASSPRRGGSPLHF. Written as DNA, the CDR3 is TGTGCCAGCAGCCCGAGAAGAGGGGGCTCACCCCTCCACTTT.

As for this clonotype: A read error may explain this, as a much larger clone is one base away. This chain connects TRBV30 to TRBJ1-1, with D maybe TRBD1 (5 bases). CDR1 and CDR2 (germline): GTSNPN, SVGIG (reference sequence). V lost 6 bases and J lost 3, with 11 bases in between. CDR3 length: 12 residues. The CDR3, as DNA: TGTGCCTGCCCAGGGATTGACACTGAAGCTTTCTTT. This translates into CACPGIDTEAFF.

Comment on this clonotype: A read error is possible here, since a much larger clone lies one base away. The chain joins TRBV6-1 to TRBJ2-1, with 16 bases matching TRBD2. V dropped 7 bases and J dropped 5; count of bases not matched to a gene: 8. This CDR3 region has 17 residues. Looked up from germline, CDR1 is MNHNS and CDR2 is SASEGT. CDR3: CASTPGTSGRAHNEQFF. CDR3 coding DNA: TGTGCCAGCACTCCAGGGACTAGCGGGAGGGCCCACAATGAGCAGTTCTTC.

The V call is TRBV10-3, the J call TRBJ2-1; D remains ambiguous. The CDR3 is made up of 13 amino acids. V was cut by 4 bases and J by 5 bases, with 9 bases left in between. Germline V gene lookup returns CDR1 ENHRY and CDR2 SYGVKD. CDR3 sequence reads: CAISGGAHNEQFF. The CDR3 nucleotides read TGTGCCATCAGTGGCGGAGCCCACAATGAGCAGTTCTTC.

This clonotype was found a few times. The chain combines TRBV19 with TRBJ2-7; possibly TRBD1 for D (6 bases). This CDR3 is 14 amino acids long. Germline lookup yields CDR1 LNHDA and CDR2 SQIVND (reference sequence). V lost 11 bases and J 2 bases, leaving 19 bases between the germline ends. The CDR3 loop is CACRTVRFAYEQYF. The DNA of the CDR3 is TGTGCCTGCCGGACAGTCCGTTTTGCCTACGAGCAGTACTTC. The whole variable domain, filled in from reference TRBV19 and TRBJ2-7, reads DGGITQSPKYLFRKEGQNVTLSCEQNLNHDAMYWYRQDPGQGLRLIYYSQIVNDFQKGDIAEGYSVSREKKESFPLTVTSAQKNPTAFYLCACRTVRFAYEQYFGPGTRLTVT.

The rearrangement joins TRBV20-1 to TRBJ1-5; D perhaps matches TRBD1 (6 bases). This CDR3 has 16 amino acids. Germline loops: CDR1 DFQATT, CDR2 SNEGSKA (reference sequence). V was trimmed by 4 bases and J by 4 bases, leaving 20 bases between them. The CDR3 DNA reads TGCAGTGCTATAGGGGGGGGGGGACGGATTAATCAGCCCCAGCATTTT. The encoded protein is CSAIGGGGRINQPQHF.

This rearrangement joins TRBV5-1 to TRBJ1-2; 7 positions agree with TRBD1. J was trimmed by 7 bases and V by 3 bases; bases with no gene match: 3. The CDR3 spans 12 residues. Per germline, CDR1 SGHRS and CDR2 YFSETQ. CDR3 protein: CASSWTGSGYTF. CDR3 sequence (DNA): TGCGCCAGCAGCTGGACAGGTTCTGGCTACACCTTC.

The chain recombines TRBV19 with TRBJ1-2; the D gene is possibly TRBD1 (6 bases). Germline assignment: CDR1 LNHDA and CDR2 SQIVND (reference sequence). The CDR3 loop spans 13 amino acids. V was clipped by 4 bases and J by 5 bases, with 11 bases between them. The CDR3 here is CASSTQGPYGYTF. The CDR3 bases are TGTGCCAGTAGTACACAGGGCCCGTATGGCTACACCTTC.

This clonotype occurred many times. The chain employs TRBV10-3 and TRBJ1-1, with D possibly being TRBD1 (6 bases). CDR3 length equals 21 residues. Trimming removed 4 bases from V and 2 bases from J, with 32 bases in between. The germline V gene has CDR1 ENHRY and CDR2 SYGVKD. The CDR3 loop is CAISASRGGRGGPVTNTEAFF. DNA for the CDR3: TGTGCCATCAGTGCGAGTCGTGGCGGCCGCGGGGGGCCCGTTACCAACACTGAAGCTTTCTTT.